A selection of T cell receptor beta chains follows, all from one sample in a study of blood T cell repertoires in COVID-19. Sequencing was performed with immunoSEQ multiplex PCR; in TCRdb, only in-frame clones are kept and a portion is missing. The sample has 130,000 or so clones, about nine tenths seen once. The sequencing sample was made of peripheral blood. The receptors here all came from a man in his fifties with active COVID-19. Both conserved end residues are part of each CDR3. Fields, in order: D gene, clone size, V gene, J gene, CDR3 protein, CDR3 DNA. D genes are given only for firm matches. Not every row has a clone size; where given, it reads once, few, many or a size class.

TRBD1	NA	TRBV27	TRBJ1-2	CASSHLQGNNRYGYTF	TGTGCCAGCAGTCATTTACAGGGGAATAATCGCTATGGCTACACCTTC
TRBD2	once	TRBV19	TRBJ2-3	CASSIQFRTSGGADTQYF	TGTGCCAGTAGTATCCAATTTCGGACTAGCGGGGGGGCAGATACGCAGTATTTT
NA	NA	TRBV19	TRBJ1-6	CASSIVADINSPLHF	TGTGCCAGTAGTATCGTGGCTGATATTAATTCACCCCTCCACTTT
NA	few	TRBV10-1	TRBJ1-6	CASNTANSPLHF	TGCGCCAGCAATACAGCAAATTCACCCCTCCACTTT
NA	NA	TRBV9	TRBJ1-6	CASSVGADQVNSPLHF	TGTGCCAGCAGCGTAGGGGCCGATCAGGTTAATTCACCCCTCCACTTT
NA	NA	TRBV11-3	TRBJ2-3	CASSFSSGDTQYF	TGTGCCAGCAGCTTCTCTTCGGGGGATACGCAGTATTTT
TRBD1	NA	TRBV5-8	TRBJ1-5	CASSLSTIRTGRSF	TGTGCCAGCAGCTTGTCCACAATCCGGACAGGGAGGTCCTTT
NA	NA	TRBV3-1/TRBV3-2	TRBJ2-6	CASSRDVASESGANVLTF	TGTGCCAGCAGCCGCGATGTTGCGAGCGAATCTGGGGCCAACGTCCTGACTTTC
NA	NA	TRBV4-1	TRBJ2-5	CASSLRGAEETQYF	TGCGCCAGCAGCCTCAGGGGGGCCGAAGAGACCCAGTACTTC
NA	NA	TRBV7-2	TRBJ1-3	CASTQPGLRNTIYF	TGTGCCAGCACCCAGCCGGGGTTGAGAAACACCATATATTTT
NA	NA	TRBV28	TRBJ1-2	CASKETAYYGYTF	TGTGCCAGCAAAGAAACAGCCTACTATGGCTACACCTTC
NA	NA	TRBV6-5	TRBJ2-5	CASSSIGKTQYF	TGTGCCAGCAGTTCAATCGGGAAGACCCAGTACTTC
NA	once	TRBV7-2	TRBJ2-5	CASSGGAGETQYF	TGTGCCAGCAGCGGGGGGGCCGGGGAGACCCAGTACTTC
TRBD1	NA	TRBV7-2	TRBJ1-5	CASSPGQGRNQPQHF	TGTGCCAGCAGCCCCGGACAGGGCCGCAATCAGCCCCAGCATTTT
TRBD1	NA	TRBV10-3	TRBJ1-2	CAISDPGTGDGYTF	TGTGCCATCAGTGATCCCGGGACAGGGGATGGCTACACCTTC
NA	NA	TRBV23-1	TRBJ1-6	CASSQVTGLLTLHF	TGCGCCAGCAGTCAGGTAACAGGGTTATTGACCCTCCACTTT
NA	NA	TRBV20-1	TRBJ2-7	CSARQGNEQYF	TGCAGTGCTAGACAGGGGAACGAGCAGTACTTC
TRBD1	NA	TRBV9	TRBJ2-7	CASSVGTGGLYEQYF	TGTGCCAGCAGCGTTGGGACAGGGGGCCTATACGAGCAGTACTTC